A single sample is the source of the 24 T cell receptor beta chains below, sequenced in a study of regulatory T cells in long-lasting Graves disease. Time point in this sample: newly diagnosed GD, antithyroid drugs for less than 3 months. RNA from PBMCs was the source of the TCR library. With iRepertoire HTBI primers and Arm-PCR of CDR3 regions, TCR beta libraries were built. TCRdb independently ran MiXCR on the multiplex PCR reads; one entry per CDR3 protein. The table shows some 330,000 distinct CDR3 sequences, with about 10% occurring only once. These same records also appear under a second study, on T cells in Graves' hyperthyroidism and ophthalmopathy.

Here the sequenced sample was peripheral blood mononuclear cells (PBMCs), taken at new diagnosis, from a patient treated with antithyroid drugs. These receptors were obtained from a young woman with Graves disease.

This clonotype has ten or more counts. The J gene is TRBJ1-2, the V gene TRBV6-1; 10 nucleotides agree with TRBD1. There are 14 residues in the CDR3. The junction had 5 bases not matched to a gene; V was cut back by 6 bases and J by 4 bases. In germline, CDR1 is MNHNS, CDR2 SASEGT. This CDR3 is CASRTGTGVYGYTF. In nucleotides, the CDR3 is TGTGCCAGCAGAACCGGGACAGGGGTCTATGGCTACACCTTC.

This clonotype was counted many times. In DNA, the CDR3 is TGTGCCAGCAGCTTATCGGAGTGGTACTCCTACGAGCAGTACTTC. This encodes CASSLSEWYSYEQYF. This sequence joins TRBV7-9 and TRBJ2-7; no definite D call. The ends were cut back, 2 bases at V and 0 bases at J, with 11 bases in the middle. This CDR3 region has 15 residues. The germline V gene encodes CDR1 SEHNR and CDR2 FQNEAQ (reference sequence).

The rearrangement links TRBV6-2 or TRBV6-3 to TRBJ2-3; tentative D call: TRBD1 (6 bases). The CDR3 consists of 15 residues. The V and J ends lost 4 bases and 3 bases respectively, with 14 bases between them. Germline V lookup: CDR1 MNHEY, CDR2 SVGEGT. CDR3 sequence (DNA): TGTGCCAGCAGTTCCAGGGGATCGGGGACAGATACGCAGTATTTT. The encoded protein is CASSSRGSGTDTQYF.

This clonotype was observed many times. The chain joins TRBV4-3 to TRBJ2-1; 12 bases align to TRBD2. The V gene end was trimmed by 1 base and the J gene end by 9 bases; junction bases not matched to a gene: 4. Germline values: CDR1 LGHNA, CDR2 YSLEER. The CDR3 covers 15 residues. DNA of the CDR3: TGCGCCAGCAGCCAAGCTAGCGGGGGGGCCCGTGAGCAGTTCTTC. The encoded protein is CASSQASGGAREQFF.

This clonotype was seen repeatedly, ten times or more. The V and J genes are TRBV7-2 and TRBJ2-7; D possibly corresponds to TRBD2 (5 bases). Trimming took 0 bases from V and 0 from J, leaving 15 bases between them. The CDR3 contains 17 residues. Germline V gives CDR1 SGHTA, CDR2 FQGNSA. CDR3 in amino acids: CASSLASGGFISYEQYF. CDR3 DNA: TGTGCCAGCAGCTTAGCGTCTGGCGGGTTCATCTCCTACGAGCAGTACTTC.

A single count supports this clonotype. This sequence may be a read error, since a much larger clone differs from it by one base. The J gene is TRBJ1-5, the V gene TRBV7-8; D gene ambiguous. V was cut by 5 bases and J by 5 bases, with 13 bases left in between. Germline V gene data show CDR1 as SGHVS and CDR2 as FQNEAQ. This CDR3 region has 14 residues. The CDR3 reads CASSLALRDQPQHF. The CDR3 bases are TGTGCCAGCAGCCTGGCACTGAGGGATCAGCCCCAGCATTTT.

The V and J genes are TRBV7-9 and TRBJ2-3; 10 nucleotides align to TRBD2. CDR1 and CDR2 (germline): SEHNR, FQNEAQ (reference sequence). J lost 2 bases, V lost 7 bases, and 3 bases had no gene match. The CDR3 loop spans 14 amino acids. CDR3 region: CASTLAGDTDTQYF. The CDR3 DNA sequence: TGTGCCAGCACCCTAGCGGGGGACACAGATACGCAGTATTTT.

This clonotype was seen only a few times. The chain uses TRBV28 and TRBJ2-1, with D uncertain. Trimming took 6 bases from V and 13 from J, leaving 19 bases between them. CDR1 MDHEN and CDR2 SYDVKM come from the germline V gene. CDR3 length: 13 amino acids. CDR3: CASSTVRHLNQFF. CDR3 coding DNA: TGTGCCAGCAGCACCGTCCGGCATCTGAACCAGTTCTTC.

The table lists this clonotype with many counts. V usage is TRBV28 and J usage is TRBJ2-5, with D perhaps TRBD1 (6 bases). The CDR3 is made up of 14 amino acids. Germline-derived CDR1 and CDR2 are MDHEN and SYDVKM. The germline V and J ends were trimmed by 4 bases and 5 bases, with 14 bases remaining between them. The chain's CDR3 is CASSSHRERETQYF. The CDR3 nucleotides read TGTGCCAGCAGTTCGCACAGGGAGAGGGAGACCCAGTACTTC.

To note about this clonotype: It may be a read error: a sequence one base away is much more abundant. V and J are TRBV6-1 and TRBJ1-6; no firm D call. The germline V and J ends were trimmed by 5 bases and 2 bases, with 10 bases remaining between them. This CDR3 spans 15 amino acids. The germline V gene encodes CDR1 MNHNS and CDR2 SASEGT. The CDR3 sequence is CASSPMSPYNSPLHF. CDR3 bases: TGTGCCAGCAGTCCCATGAGCCCCTATAATTCACCCCTCCACTTT.

This clonotype came up many times. The chain recombines TRBV28 with TRBJ1-4, with 9 bases fitting TRBD1. Germline V lookup: CDR1 MDHEN, CDR2 SYDVKM. The CDR3 totals 13 residues. Losses at the gene ends were 4 bases for V and 8 bases for J; bases not matched to a gene: 2. The CDR3 bases are TGTGCCAGCAGTTGGGGGACAGGGGAAAAACTGTTTTTT. This gives the protein CASSWGTGEKLFF.

There are a few counts of this clonotype. V gene TRBV20-1 combines with J gene TRBJ1-2; D is uncertain. Germline V gene lookup returns CDR1 DFQATT and CDR2 SNEGSKA (reference sequence). The CDR3 length is 12 residues. V lost 6 bases and J 4 bases, leaving 12 bases between the germline ends. The CDR3 spells CSAPIEVYGYTF. CDR3 DNA: TGCAGTGCGCCGATAGAGGTCTATGGCTACACCTTC.

V and J are TRBV6-2 or TRBV6-3 and TRBJ1-1; weak D call: TRBD1 (5 bases). Germline assignment: CDR1 MNHEY and CDR2 SVGEGT. With 2 bases removed from V and 8 bases from J, the gap between germline ends came to 15 bases. There are 14 residues in the CDR3. Here the CDR3 reads CASSYPNPGREAFF. CDR3 DNA: TGTGCCAGCAGTTACCCCAACCCGGGACGCGAAGCTTTCTTT.

This clonotype was observed a few times. The rearrangement joins TRBV6-1 to TRBJ2-1, with D perhaps matching TRBD1 (5 bases). V was trimmed by 10 bases and J by 4 bases, leaving 20 bases between them. CDR1 is MNHNS, CDR2 SASEGT, per germline. The CDR3 contains 15 residues. CDR3 DNA: TGTGCCACCACGAGGCCCAGGGTACGGTACAATGAGCAGTTCTTC. This encodes CATTRPRVRYNEQFF.

Ten or more counts support this clonotype. This rearrangement joins TRBV20-1 to TRBJ2-3; 11 bases agree with TRBD2. V trimming: 0 bases; J trimming: 2 bases; junction bases outside the gene matches: 4. The CDR3 contains 16 residues. Germline CDR1 is DFQATT and CDR2 is SNEGSKA (reference sequence). CDR3 nucleotide sequence: TGCAGTGCTAGAGAGGAGACTAGCGGGGCCACAGATACGCAGTATTTT. It yields the protein CSAREETSGATDTQYF.

This sequence joins TRBV6-1 and TRBJ1-2, with TRBD1 as a possible D gene (5 bases). Germline CDR1 MNHNS, CDR2 SASEGT. Trimming stripped 6 bases from V and 4 bases from J, with 18 bases between. The CDR3 consists of 15 residues. The chain's CDR3 is CASSLSLTAVYGYTF. CDR3 DNA sequence: TGTGCCAGCAGCCTATCTTTGACAGCCGTCTATGGCTACACCTTC.

The chain links TRBV14 to TRBJ2-7; unclear D gene. CDR3 length: 11 amino acids. Trimming cost V 3 bases and J 5 bases, with 5 bases left between them. Germline V gene lookup returns CDR1 SGHDN and CDR2 FVKESK. CDR3: CASSHHDEQYF. CDR3 bases: TGTGCCAGCAGCCACCATGACGAGCAGTACTTC. Full variable domain (outside the CDR3, taken from reference TRBV14 and TRBJ2-7): EAGVTQFPSHSVIEKGQTVTLRCDPISGHDNLYWYRRVMGKEIKFLLHFVKESKQDESGMPNNRFLAERTGGTYSTLKVQPAELEDSGVYFCASSHHDEQYFGPGTRLTVT.

This clonotype was seen at least ten times. The gene calls are TRBV12-3 or TRBV12-4 and TRBJ1-1; D might be TRBD1 (6 bases). The CDR3 is 13 amino acids. Trimming took off 8 bases at V and 7 bases at J, with 17 bases between the two ends. The CDR3 loop is CASWQSGAGEAFF. In DNA form, the CDR3 reads TGTGCCAGCTGGCAATCGGGGGCGGGTGAAGCTTTCTTT.

As concerns this clonotype: A much larger clone differs from this one at a single base, so this may be a read error. This rearrangement joins TRBV6-2 or TRBV6-3 to TRBJ2-1; possible D gene TRBD2, 6 bases. The CDR3 covers 14 residues. Germline loops: CDR1 MNHEY, CDR2 SVGEGT. Trimming removed 5 bases from V and 4 bases from J, with 12 bases in between. The CDR3 reads CASSGLEGYNEQFF. CDR3 DNA: TGTGCCAGCAGTGGATTGGAGGGGTACAATGAGCAGTTCTTC.

The chain employs TRBV20-1 and TRBJ1-3, with unresolved D. The CDR3 spans 13 residues. The ends were cut back, 0 bases at V and 8 bases at J, with 11 bases in the middle. Looked up from germline, CDR1 is DFQATT and CDR2 is SNEGSKA (reference sequence). The CDR3 region is CSARDPLRDTIYF. The CDR3 nucleotides are TGCAGTGCTAGAGATCCCCTGAGGGACACCATATATTTT.

This clonotype was seen a few times. This chain links TRBV10-3 with TRBJ1-2, with D possibly TRBD1 on 5 matching bases. The V end lost 0 bases, the J end lost 4 bases, and 18 bases lay between the germline ends. The CDR3 has 17 residues. From germline, CDR1 is ENHRY and CDR2 SYGVKD. The CDR3 nucleotides read TGTGCCATCAGTGAGTCGGGTAGTGACAGCGGGACCTATGGCTACACCTTC. This gives the protein CAISESGSDSGTYGYTF.

This clonotype was seen at least ten times. The chain carries TRBV2 and TRBJ1-5; 11 nucleotides match TRBD1. The CDR3 spans 15 residues. V lost 4 bases to trimming and J lost 6 bases; unmatched junction nucleotides: 5. CDR1 and CDR2 from the germline V gene are SNHLY and FYNNEI. CDR3 sequence: CASSGGTGGVQPQHF. CDR3 sequence (DNA): TGTGCCAGCAGTGGGGGGACAGGGGGAGTTCAGCCCCAGCATTTT.

In the case of this clonotype: The junction shows a germline mismatch at one end, possibly a read error. CDR3 residues: CASSYNSGRSSYNERFF. CDR3 coding DNA: TGTGCCAGCAGTTATAACTCCGGACGGAGCTCCTACAATGAGCGGTTCTTC. V is TRBV27 and J is TRBJ2-1, with D uncertain. Looked up from germline, CDR1 is MNHEY and CDR2 is SMNVEV (reference sequence). There are 17 residues in the CDR3.

This clonotype was seen only a few times. This sequence joins TRBV19 and TRBJ2-1; D uncertain. The CDR3 spans 11 residues. V gave up 3 bases and J gave up 10 bases, with 7 bases separating them. Germline V gene lookup returns CDR1 LNHDA and CDR2 SQIVND (reference sequence). Here the CDR3 DNA reads TGTGCCAGTAGTATGATGACAGAGCAGTTCTTC. Amino acid sequence: CASSMMTEQFF.